The 22 T cell receptor beta chains listed next were all sequenced from one sample in a study of blood T cell repertoires in COVID-19. Libraries were prepared by immunoSEQ multiplex PCR; TCRdb keeps only in-frame clonotypes and omits some of them. The sample holds a few hundred thousand clones, 70% to 90% seen once. The sample consisted of PBMCs or T cells enriched from blood (not recorded which). The receptors were gathered from a woman aged 45-60 years who had recovered from COVID-19.

The V gene is TRBV5-1, the J gene TRBJ2-2; TRBD2 is a possible D gene (5 bases). This CDR3 is built from 15 residues. The V and J ends lost 0 bases and 6 bases respectively, with 12 bases between them. The germline gives CDR1 SGHRS, CDR2 YFSETQ. The CDR3 bases are TGCGCCAGCAGCTTGGAGGCGGGCGTTCCCGGGGAGCTGTTTTTT. Protein product: CASSLEAGVPGELFF.

J is TRBJ2-5 and V is TRBV25-1, with no clear D. The CDR3 extends over 12 amino acids. Germline-derived CDR1 and CDR2 are MGHDK and SYGVNS. V lost 5 bases to trimming and J lost 5 bases, with 9 bases between them. For the CDR3, the DNA is TGTGCCAGCAGTTTGGCATGGGAGACCCAGTACTTC. Its translation is CASSLAWETQYF. Filled out from reference TRBV25-1 and TRBJ2-5, the complete variable domain reads EADIYQTPRYLVIGTGKKITLECSQTMGHDKMYWYQQDPGMELHLIHYSYGVNSTEKGDLSSESTVSRIRTEHFPLTLESARPSHTSQYLCASSLAWETQYFGPGTRLLVL.

The chain uses TRBV5-4 and TRBJ2-7; weak D call: TRBD2 (6 bases). Germline values: CDR1 SGHNT, CDR2 YYREEE (reference sequence). The CDR3 is 15 amino acids. V was cut by 4 bases and J by 11 bases, with 25 bases left in between. The chain's CDR3 is CASSRGPGGPPDEYF. The CDR3 bases are TGTGCCAGCAGCCGAGGTCCCGGGGGTCCCCCGGATGAGTACTTC.

The rearrangement links TRBV3-1 (or the pseudogene TRBV3-2) to TRBJ2-7, with D possibly matching TRBD2 (6 bases). V was pared by 3 bases and J by 6 bases, with 6 bases between. The CDR3 runs 11 residues. The germline gives CDR1 LGHDT, CDR2 YNNKEL (reference sequence). CDR3 in amino acids: CASSQGGEQYF. CDR3 sequence (DNA): TGTGCCAGCAGCCAGGGGGGCGAGCAGTACTTC.

The chain recombines TRBV2 with TRBJ1-5; D is undetermined. There are 13 residues in the CDR3. The V end lost 7 bases, the J end lost 4 bases, and 11 bases lay between the germline ends. Germline V gene data show CDR1 as SNHLY and CDR2 as FYNNEI. This CDR3 is CASNAGGNQPQHF. The CDR3 DNA sequence: TGTGCCAGCAACGCAGGAGGGAATCAGCCCCAGCATTTT. Full variable domain (rest looked up from reference TRBV2 and TRBJ1-5): EPEVTQTPSHQVTQMGQEVILRCVPISNHLYFYWYRQILGQKVEFLVSFYNNEISEKSEIFDDQFSVERPDGSNFTLKIRSTKLEDSAMYFCASNAGGNQPQHFGDGTRLSIL.

The chain is built from TRBV5-1 and TRBJ2-7; TRBD2 is a possible D gene (6 bases). Trimming shortened V by 0 bases and J by 4 bases, and 20 bases separated the two germline ends. Germline values: CDR1 SGHRS, CDR2 YFSETQ. This CDR3 region has 17 residues. CDR3 DNA: TGCGCCAGCAGCTTGGCGCCTGAAGGGCGGGAACTATACGAGCAGTACTTC. Its protein is CASSLAPEGRELYEQYF. Filled out from reference TRBV5-1 and TRBJ2-7, the complete variable domain reads KAGVTQTPRYLIKTRGQQVTLSCSPISGHRSVSWYQQTPGQGLQFLFEYFSETQRNKGNFPGRFSGRQFSNSRSEMNVSTLELGDSALYLCASSLAPEGRELYEQYFGPGTRLTVT.

The sample holds a few counts of this clone. The chain couples TRBV4-2 to TRBJ2-1; 11 nucleotides agree with TRBD2. CDR3 length: 15 residues. Germline V gene data show CDR1 as LGHNA and CDR2 as YNFKEQ. V was clipped by 4 bases and J by 6 bases; unmatched bases: 5. This chain's CDR3 is CASSLLAGVPNEQFF. CDR3 bases: TGTGCCAGCAGCCTACTAGCGGGAGTTCCCAATGAGCAGTTCTTC.

The table lists this clone with a count of one. The rearrangement links TRBV19 to TRBJ2-1, with 7 positions matching TRBD2. CDR3 length equals 15 residues. The germline V gene has CDR1 LNHDA and CDR2 SQIVND (reference sequence). The V and J ends lost 7 bases and 0 bases, in that order; junction bases with no gene match: 6. For the CDR3, the DNA is TGTGCCAGTACCCCTAGCGGACACTCCTACAATGAGCAGTTCTTC. Translating gives CASTPSGHSYNEQFF.

This chain links TRBV5-1 with TRBJ2-7; TRBD2 is a possible D gene (6 bases). Per germline, CDR1 SGHRS and CDR2 YFSETQ. V shed 1 base and J shed 6 bases, with 11 bases lying between them. CDR3 length: 13 amino acids. The CDR3 here is CASSLQEGVEQYF. The CDR3 DNA is TGCGCCAGCAGCTTGCAGGAGGGTGTCGAGCAGTACTTC.

The V gene is TRBV28, the J gene TRBJ2-5; 10 nucleotides align to TRBD2. With 3 bases clipped from V and 6 bases from J, the junction kept 7 bases outside the gene matches. This CDR3 has 15 residues. Germline V CDR1 and CDR2: MDHEN, SYDVKM. The CDR3 coding sequence is TGTGCCAGCAGTTTGTTTCCTAGCGGGAGTCAGACCCAGTACTTC. Translated, it gives CASSLFPSGSQTQYF.

This chain connects TRBV5-4 to TRBJ2-2; D may be TRBD2 (6 bases). Germline V CDR1 and CDR2: SGHNT, YYREEE (reference sequence). The CDR3 loop spans 13 amino acids. The V gene lost 5 bases and the J gene lost 2 bases, with 7 bases spanning the gap. The chain's CDR3 is CASRGTNTGELFF. The CDR3 bases are TGTGCCAGCAGAGGGACTAACACCGGGGAGCTGTTTTTT.

The chain has TRBV14 and TRBJ2-1; TRBD2 agrees at 7 bases. This CDR3 region has 13 residues. CDR1 SGHDN and CDR2 FVKESK come from the germline V gene. With V trimmed by 4 bases and J by 7 bases, 4 bases remained unmatched. The CDR3 nucleotides read TGTGCCAGCAGCCGCAAACTAGCGAATGAGCAGTTCTTC. This gives the protein CASSRKLANEQFF.

The chain carries TRBV3-1 (or the pseudogene TRBV3-2) and TRBJ2-1, with D hard to call. Germline CDR1 is LGHDT and CDR2 is YNNKEL (reference sequence). V lost 0 bases, J lost 0 bases, and 9 bases lay in between. CDR3 size: 16 residues. The CDR3 loop is CASSQDARSSYNEQFF. CDR3 in DNA: TGTGCCAGCAGCCAAGATGCGAGGAGCTCCTACAATGAGCAGTTCTTC.

This sequence joins TRBV29-1 and TRBJ2-6; no firm D call. V was trimmed by 6 bases and J by 0 bases, leaving 6 bases between them. The germline CDR1 and CDR2 sequences are SQVTM and ANQGSEA. The CDR3 is made up of 13 amino acids. This chain's CDR3 is CSVWSSGANVLTF. As DNA, the CDR3 is TGCAGCGTGTGGAGCTCTGGGGCCAACGTCCTGACTTTC. The whole variable domain, filled in from reference TRBV29-1 and TRBJ2-6, reads SAVISQKPSRDICQRGTSLTIQCQVDSQVTMMFWYRQQPGQSLTLIATANQGSEATYESGFVIDKFPISRPNLTFSTLTVSNMSPEDSSIYLCSVWSSGANVLTFGAGSRLTVL.

The rearrangement joins TRBV7-8 to TRBJ2-7; TRBD2 agrees at 12 bases. Germline CDR1 SGHVS, CDR2 FQNEAQ. The ends lost 2 bases at V and 2 bases at J; junction bases unmatched: 10. CDR3 length equals 18 residues. The CDR3, as DNA: TGTGCCAGCAGCTTACTCGTATCGTGGACTAGCGGGACCTACGAGCAGTACTTC. Its translation: CASSLLVSWTSGTYEQYF.

This clone is a singleton in its sample. The CDR3 DNA reads TGTGCCAGCAGCACATACCCGGGACAGGGGGGCCTTGGCTACAATGAGCAGTTCTTC. This translates into CASSTYPGQGGLGYNEQFF. The V and J genes are TRBV14 and TRBJ2-1, with 11 bases fitting TRBD1. The germline gives CDR1 SGHDN, CDR2 FVKESK. The CDR3 sequence is 19 residues long. The V and J ends lost 5 bases and 3 bases, in that order; junction bases with no gene match: 15.

This chain joins TRBV6-1 and TRBJ2-7; TRBD1 might be the D (5 bases). Between the trimmed V and J ends, which lost 2 bases and 7 bases, there was a span of 9 bases. The CDR3 sequence is 12 residues long. Germline assignment: CDR1 MNHNS and CDR2 SASEGT. The CDR3 region has the DNA TGTGCCAGCAGTGAATGGGGCAGGGAGCAGTACTTC. Protein sequence: CASSEWGREQYF.

This chain uses TRBV7-2 with TRBJ2-1, with D perhaps matching TRBD1 (6 bases). The V and J ends lost 2 bases and 3 bases respectively, with 11 bases between them. Germline V gives CDR1 SGHTA, CDR2 FQGNSA. The CDR3 totals 15 residues. CDR3 region: CASSLRDNRYNEQFF. The CDR3 DNA reads as TGTGCCAGCAGCTTAAGGGACAACCGCTACAATGAGCAGTTCTTC.

This clone appeared a single time. The chain joins TRBV2 to TRBJ2-3, with 10 bases lining up with TRBD1. The CDR3 has 15 residues. Germline V gene data show CDR1 as SNHLY and CDR2 as FYNNEI. Trimming took 3 bases from V and 4 from J; bases not matched to a gene: 4. The CDR3 DNA sequence: TGTGCCAGCAGTGAGCACGGGACAGGGGCAGATACGCAGTATTTT. Protein sequence: CASSEHGTGADTQYF.

The chain uses TRBV2 and TRBJ2-1, with D maybe TRBD2 (5 bases). Germline CDR1 reads SNHLY; CDR2 reads FYNNEI. The CDR3 length is 13 residues. The ends were cut back, 6 bases at V and 7 bases at J, with 13 bases in the middle. The CDR3 is CASRGSSGNEQFF. CDR3 nucleotides: TGTGCCAGCAGGGGGAGCTCTGGGAATGAGCAGTTCTTC.

This chain links TRBV9 with TRBJ1-2, with D possibly matching TRBD1 (6 bases). Trimming took off 5 bases at V and 0 bases at J, with 11 bases between the two ends. Per the germline V gene, CDR1 is SGDLS and CDR2 is YYNGEE. This CDR3 has 14 amino acids. The CDR3 reads CASRHRDPNYGYTF. In DNA, the CDR3 is TGTGCCAGCAGGCACAGGGATCCTAACTATGGCTACACCTTC.

J is TRBJ1-5 and V is TRBV19; D unresolved. V lost 5 bases, J lost 2 bases, and 16 bases lay in between. The CDR3 length is 16 residues. Germline V lookup: CDR1 LNHDA, CDR2 SQIVND (reference sequence). The CDR3 protein is CASSPRGVRGNQPQHF. In nucleotides, the CDR3 is TGTGCCAGTAGTCCTCGGGGTGTCCGGGGCAATCAGCCCCAGCATTTT.